This T cell receptor beta chain was observed in a study of cytomegalovirus exposure and HLA in healthy donors. The study's findings and limits: Earlier analysis found most TCR beta V segments productive about 87% or about 30% of the time.

On this clone: Antigen specificity is unknown.

It was with 60 Vbeta and 13 Jbeta primers that the PCR ran. Here immunoSEQ multiplex PCR was the method, and the copy in TCRdb shows in-frame clones only, minus some. The sample includes around 140,000 clones, 70% to 85% of them seen just once. Germline V gives CDR1 MDHEN, CDR2 SYDVKM. V lost 6 bases, J lost 3 bases, and 6 bases lay in between. The CDR3 consists of 11 residues. The sequenced sample consisted of PBMCs. J is TRBJ2-7 and V is TRBV28; D call uncertain. The sequence was obtained from a man aged 25-45 years in good health and CMV-seropositive. CDR3 bases: TGTGCCAGCAGACTTTACTACGAGCAGTACTTC. Amino acid sequence: CASRLYYEQYF.